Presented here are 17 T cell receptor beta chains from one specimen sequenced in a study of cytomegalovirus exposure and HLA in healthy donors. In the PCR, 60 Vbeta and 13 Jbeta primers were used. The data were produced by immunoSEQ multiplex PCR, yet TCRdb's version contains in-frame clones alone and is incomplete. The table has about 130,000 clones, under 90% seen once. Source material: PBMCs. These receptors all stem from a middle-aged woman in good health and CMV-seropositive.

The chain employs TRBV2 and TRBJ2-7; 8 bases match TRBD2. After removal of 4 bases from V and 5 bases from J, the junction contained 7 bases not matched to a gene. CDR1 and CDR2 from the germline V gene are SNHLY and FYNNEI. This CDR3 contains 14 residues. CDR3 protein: CASSGVTSDDEQYF. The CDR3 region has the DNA TGTGCCAGCAGTGGGGTGACTAGCGATGACGAGCAGTACTTC.

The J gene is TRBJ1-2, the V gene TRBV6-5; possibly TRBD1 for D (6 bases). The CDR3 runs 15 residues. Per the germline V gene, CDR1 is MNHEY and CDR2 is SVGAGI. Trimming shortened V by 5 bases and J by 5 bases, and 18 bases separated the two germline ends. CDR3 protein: CASSRPGVGGYGYTF. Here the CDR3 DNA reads TGTGCCAGCAGTCGCCCAGGGGTCGGGGGGTATGGCTACACCTTC.

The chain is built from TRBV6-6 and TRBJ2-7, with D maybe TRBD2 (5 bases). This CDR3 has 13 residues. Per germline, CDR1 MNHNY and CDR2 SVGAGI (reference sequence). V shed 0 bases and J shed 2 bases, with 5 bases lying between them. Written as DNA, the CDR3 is TGTGCCAGCAGTTACTCGAGGGCCTACGAGCAGTACTTC. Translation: CASSYSRAYEQYF.

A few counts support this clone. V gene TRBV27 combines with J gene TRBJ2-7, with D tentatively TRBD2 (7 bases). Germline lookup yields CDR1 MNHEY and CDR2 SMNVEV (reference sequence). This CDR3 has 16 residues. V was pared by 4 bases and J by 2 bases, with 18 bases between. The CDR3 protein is CASSYLPGGRTYEQYF. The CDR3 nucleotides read TGTGCCAGCAGTTACCTCCCGGGGGGCCGGACCTACGAGCAGTACTTC.

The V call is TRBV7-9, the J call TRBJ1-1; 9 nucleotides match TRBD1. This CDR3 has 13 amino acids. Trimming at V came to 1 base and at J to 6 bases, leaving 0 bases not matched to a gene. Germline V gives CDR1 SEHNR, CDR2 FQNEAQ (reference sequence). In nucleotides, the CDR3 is TGTGCCAGCAGCTTAGGGGACAGGGCTGAAGCTTTCTTT. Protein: CASSLGDRAEAFF. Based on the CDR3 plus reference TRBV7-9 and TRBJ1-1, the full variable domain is DTGVSQNPRHKITKRGQNVTFRCDPISEHNRLYWYRQTLGQGPEFLTYFQNEAQLEKSRLLSDRFSAERPKGSFSTLEIQRTEQGDSAMYLCASSLGDRAEAFFGQGTRLTVV.

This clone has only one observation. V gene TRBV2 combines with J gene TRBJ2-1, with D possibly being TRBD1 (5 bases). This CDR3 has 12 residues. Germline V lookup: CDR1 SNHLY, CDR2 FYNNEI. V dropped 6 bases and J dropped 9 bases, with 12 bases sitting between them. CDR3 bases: TGTGCCAGCAGCGTCCAGGGATTTGAGCAGTTCTTC. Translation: CASSVQGFEQFF. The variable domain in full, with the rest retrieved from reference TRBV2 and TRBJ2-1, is EPEVTQTPSHQVTQMGQEVILRCVPISNHLYFYWYRQILGQKVEFLVSFYNNEISEKSEIFDDQFSVERPDGSNFTLKIRSTKLEDSAMYFCASSVQGFEQFFGPGTRLTVL.

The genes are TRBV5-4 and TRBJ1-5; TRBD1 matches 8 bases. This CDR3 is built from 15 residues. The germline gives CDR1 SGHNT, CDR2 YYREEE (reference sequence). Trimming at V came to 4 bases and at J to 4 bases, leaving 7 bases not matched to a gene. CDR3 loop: CASSLQGAANQPQHF. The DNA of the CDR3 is TGTGCCAGCAGCCTGCAGGGGGCAGCAAATCAGCCCCAGCATTTT.

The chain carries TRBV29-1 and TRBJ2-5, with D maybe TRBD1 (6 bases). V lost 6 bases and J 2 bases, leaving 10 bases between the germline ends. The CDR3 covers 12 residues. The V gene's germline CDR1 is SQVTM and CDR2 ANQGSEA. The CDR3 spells CSVSQGQETQYF. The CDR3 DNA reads TGCAGCGTCTCTCAGGGGCAAGAGACCCAGTACTTC.

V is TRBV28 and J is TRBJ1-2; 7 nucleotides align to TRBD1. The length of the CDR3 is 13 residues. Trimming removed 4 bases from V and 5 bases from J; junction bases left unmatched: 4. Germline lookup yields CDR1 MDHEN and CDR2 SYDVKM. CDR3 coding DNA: TGTGCCAGCAGTTCGGGACAGTTTTATGGCTACACCTTC. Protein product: CASSSGQFYGYTF.

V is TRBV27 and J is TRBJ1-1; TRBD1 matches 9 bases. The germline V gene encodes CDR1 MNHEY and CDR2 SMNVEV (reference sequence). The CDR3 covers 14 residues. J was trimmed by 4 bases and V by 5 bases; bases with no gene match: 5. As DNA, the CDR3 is TGTGCCAGCAGTCCACAGGGGGCACTCACTGAAGCTTTCTTT. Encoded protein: CASSPQGALTEAFF.

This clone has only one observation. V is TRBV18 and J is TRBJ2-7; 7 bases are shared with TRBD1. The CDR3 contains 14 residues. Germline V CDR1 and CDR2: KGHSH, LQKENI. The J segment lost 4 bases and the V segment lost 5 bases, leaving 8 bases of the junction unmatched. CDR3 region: CASSEQGSPYEQYF. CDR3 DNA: TGTGCCAGCTCAGAACAGGGGTCCCCATACGAGCAGTACTTC.

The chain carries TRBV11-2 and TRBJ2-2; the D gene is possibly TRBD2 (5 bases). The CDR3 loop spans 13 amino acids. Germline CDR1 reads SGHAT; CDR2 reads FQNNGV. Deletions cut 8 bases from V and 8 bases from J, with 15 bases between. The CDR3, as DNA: TGTGCCAGCCTTTTGGCCGGAGGAGGGGAGCTGTTTTTT. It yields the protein CASLLAGGGELFF.

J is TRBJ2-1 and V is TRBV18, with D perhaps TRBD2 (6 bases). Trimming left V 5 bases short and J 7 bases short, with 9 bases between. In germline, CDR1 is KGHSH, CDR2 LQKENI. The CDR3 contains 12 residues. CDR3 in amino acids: CASSYGLNEQFF. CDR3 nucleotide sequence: TGTGCCAGCTCATACGGACTAAATGAGCAGTTCTTC.

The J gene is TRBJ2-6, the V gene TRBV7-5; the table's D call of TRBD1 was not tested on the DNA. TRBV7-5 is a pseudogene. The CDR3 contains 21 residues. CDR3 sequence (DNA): TGTGTCAGAAGCTTAGCCGGGGGAACGGGACAGGTTAACTCTGGGGCCAACGTCCTGACTTTC. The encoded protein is CVRSLAGGTGQVNSGANVLTF.

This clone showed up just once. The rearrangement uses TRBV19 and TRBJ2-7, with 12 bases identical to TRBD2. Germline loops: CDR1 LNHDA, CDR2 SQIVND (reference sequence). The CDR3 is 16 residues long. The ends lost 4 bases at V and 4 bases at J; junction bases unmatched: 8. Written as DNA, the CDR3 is TGTGCCAGTAGTAACCCGGGACTAGCGGGTACATACGAGCAGTACTTC. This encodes CASSNPGLAGTYEQYF.

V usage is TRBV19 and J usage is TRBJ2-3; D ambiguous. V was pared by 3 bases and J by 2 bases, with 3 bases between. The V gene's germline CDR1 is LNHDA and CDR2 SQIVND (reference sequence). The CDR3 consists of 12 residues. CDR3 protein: CASSIHTDTQYF. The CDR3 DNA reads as TGTGCCAGTAGTATCCACACAGATACGCAGTATTTT.

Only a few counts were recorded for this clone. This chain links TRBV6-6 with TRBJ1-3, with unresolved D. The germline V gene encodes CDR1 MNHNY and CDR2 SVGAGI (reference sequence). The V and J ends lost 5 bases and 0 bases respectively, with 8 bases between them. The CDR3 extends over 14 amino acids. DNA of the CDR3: TGTGCCAGCAGTCTTTCTAGCTCTGGAAACACCATATATTTT. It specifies CASSLSSSGNTIYF.